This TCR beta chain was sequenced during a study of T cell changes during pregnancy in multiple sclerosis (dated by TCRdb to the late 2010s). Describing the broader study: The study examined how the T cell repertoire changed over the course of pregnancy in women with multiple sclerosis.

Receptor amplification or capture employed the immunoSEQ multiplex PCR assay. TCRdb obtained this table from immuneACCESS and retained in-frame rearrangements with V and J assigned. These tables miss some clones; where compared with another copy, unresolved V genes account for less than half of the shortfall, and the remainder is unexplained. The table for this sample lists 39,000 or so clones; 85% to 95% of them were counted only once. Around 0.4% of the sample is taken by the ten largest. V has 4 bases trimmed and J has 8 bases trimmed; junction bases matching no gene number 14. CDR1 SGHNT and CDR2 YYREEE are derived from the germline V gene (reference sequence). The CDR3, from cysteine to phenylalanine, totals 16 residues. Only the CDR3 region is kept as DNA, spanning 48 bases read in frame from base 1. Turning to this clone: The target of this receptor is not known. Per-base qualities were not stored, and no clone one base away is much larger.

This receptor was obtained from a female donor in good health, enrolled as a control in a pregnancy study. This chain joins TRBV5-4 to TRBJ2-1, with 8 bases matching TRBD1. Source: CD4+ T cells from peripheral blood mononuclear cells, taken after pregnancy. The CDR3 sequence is CASSPGTGPFSDEQFF. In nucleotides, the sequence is TGTGCCAGCAGCCCTGGGACAGGCCCTTTTTCGGATGAGCAGTTCTTC.